Following are 20 T cell receptor beta chains from one sample sequenced in a study of shared clonotypes between healthy human individuals (dated by TCRdb to the early 2020s). Library creation used the immunoSEQ multiplex PCR assay. The clones in this table, taken by TCRdb from immuneACCESS, are in-frame only. Not every clone is retained; where verified, under half of the shortfall comes from an unresolved V gene, and the cause of the rest is unknown. Counted in this sample were 2,500,000 or so clones; just under 95% of them appeared once. The ten biggest clones cover approximately 0.39% of the sample. The sample consisted of naive CD4+ T cells from PBMCs. The cell subset or site label for this specimen denotes: CD45RA+ positively selected. The receptors here all came from a man aged 18-30 years in good health. Some clones in this sample may be carry-over from other donors' samples.

The chain employs TRBV4-3 and TRBJ2-7; TRBD2 matches 14 bases. V trimming: 4 bases; J trimming: 5 bases; junction bases outside the gene matches: 10. The CDR3 has 17 residues. Germline assignment: CDR1 LGHNA and CDR2 YSLEER. The chain's CDR3 is CASSRSGTSGSRNEQYF. The CDR3 nucleotides are TGCGCCAGCAGCCGTTCGGGGACTAGCGGGAGTAGGAACGAGCAGTACTTC.

The chain employs TRBV18 and TRBJ2-1; 14 nucleotides match TRBD2. The CDR3 loop spans 19 amino acids. Per the germline V gene, CDR1 is KGHSH and CDR2 is LQKENI. J was trimmed by 0 bases and V by 2 bases; bases with no gene match: 6. The CDR3: CASSPILGTSGSSYNEQFF. In DNA form, the CDR3 reads TGTGCCAGCTCACCAATCCTCGGGACTAGCGGGAGCTCCTACAATGAGCAGTTCTTC.

In regard to this clone: The junction and the germline gene differ at one end; a read error may be behind it. The J gene is TRBJ2-7, the V gene TRBV5-4, with 8 positions matching TRBD1. CDR3 length equals 14 residues. Germline-derived CDR1 and CDR2 are SGHNT and YYREEE (reference sequence). The CDR3 DNA sequence: TGTGCCAGCAGTCAGGGGGCGACCTCCCACGAGCAGTACTTC. Translating gives CASSQGATSHEQYF.

The chain carries TRBV9 and TRBJ2-1, with 8 nucleotides matching TRBD1. Germline CDR1 reads SGDLS; CDR2 reads YYNGEE. V was pared by 3 bases and J by 5 bases, with 7 bases of the junction left unmatched. CDR3 length equals 15 residues. CDR3 coding DNA: TGTGCCAGCAGCGGCAGGGGGCAGATGGACAATGAGCAGTTCTTC. This gives the protein CASSGRGQMDNEQFF. The variable domain in full, with the rest retrieved from reference TRBV9 and TRBJ2-1, is DSGVTQTPKHLITATGQRVTLRCSPRSGDLSVYWYQQSLDQGLQFLIQYYNGEERAKGNILERFSAQQFPDLHSELNLSSLELGDSALYFCASSGRGQMDNEQFFGPGTRLTVL.

This chain links TRBV6-6 with TRBJ2-7, with 10 bases that match TRBD1. Germline CDR1 is MNHNY and CDR2 is SVGAGI (reference sequence). The trim removed 6 bases at V and 5 bases at J, leaving 10 bases unmatched. CDR3 length equals 15 residues. CDR3 sequence reads: CASSDPGQGFDEQYF. In DNA, the CDR3 is TGTGCCAGCAGCGACCCGGGACAGGGGTTCGACGAGCAGTACTTC.

The chain uses TRBV4-2 and TRBJ1-1; the D is unclear. Trimming removed 1 base at V and 0 bases at J, with 6 bases between. The CDR3 sequence is 14 residues long. The germline V gene encodes CDR1 LGHNA and CDR2 YNFKEQ. CDR3 sequence reads: CASSQGTLNTEAFF. DNA of the CDR3: TGTGCCAGCAGCCAAGGGACTCTGAACACTGAAGCTTTCTTT.

This clone has a single count. Other nucleotide sequences in the sample specify the same CDR3. The chain recombines TRBV5-1 with TRBJ1-1, with D tentatively TRBD1 (6 bases). CDR1 is SGHRS, CDR2 YFSETQ, per germline. The CDR3 covers 14 residues. The V end was cut by 1 base, the J end by 1 base, with 8 bases between. In DNA form, the CDR3 reads TGCGCCAGCAGCTTGACAGGGCAGAACACTGAAGCTTTCTTT. Amino acids: CASSLTGQNTEAFF. Full variable domain (outside the CDR3, taken from reference TRBV5-1 and TRBJ1-1): KAGVTQTPRYLIKTRGQQVTLSCSPISGHRSVSWYQQTPGQGLQFLFEYFSETQRNKGNFPGRFSGRQFSNSRSEMNVSTLELGDSALYLCASSLTGQNTEAFFGQGTRLTVV.

This rearrangement joins TRBV2 to TRBJ1-3; tentative D call: TRBD1 (5 bases). The V end lost 9 bases, the J end lost 0 bases, and 9 bases lay between the germline ends. Germline CDR1 reads SNHLY; CDR2 reads FYNNEI. This CDR3 region has 13 residues. CDR3 nucleotide sequence: TGTGCCAGGAAACAGGTCTCTGGAAACACCATATATTTT. Amino acids: CARKQVSGNTIYF.

The chain is built from TRBV7-2 and TRBJ2-5; 8 bases are shared with TRBD1. V lost 3 bases to trimming and J lost 5 bases; unmatched junction nucleotides: 5. CDR3 length: 14 amino acids. CDR1 and CDR2 from the germline V gene are SGHTA and FQGNSA. This chain's CDR3 is CASSLDRVAETQYF. In nucleotides, the CDR3 is TGTGCCAGCAGCTTGGACAGGGTAGCGGAGACCCAGTACTTC.

The chain joins TRBV6-4 to TRBJ1-5; D remains unclear. The V gene lost 4 bases and the J gene lost 4 bases, with 8 bases spanning the gap. Germline V lookup: CDR1 MRHNA, CDR2 SNTAGT. This CDR3 is built from 13 residues. The CDR3 DNA sequence: TGTGCCAGCAGTGTAGGCACTAATCAGCCCCAGCATTTT. It encodes CASSVGTNQPQHF.

This rearrangement joins TRBV21-1 to TRBJ1-2; TRBD1 was called by the table and not checked on the DNA. TRBV21-1 is a known pseudogene. This CDR3 has 15 residues. The CDR3 region is CASSKARQDGYGYTF. The CDR3 DNA is TGTGCCAGCAGCAAAGCGAGACAGGACGGGTATGGCTACACCTTC.

The J gene is TRBJ2-1, the V gene TRBV19; D uncertain. Germline V gene sequence: CDR1 LNHDA, CDR2 SQIVND (reference sequence). The V gene lost 9 bases and the J gene lost 9 bases, with 6 bases spanning the gap. The CDR3 spans 9 residues. The CDR3 nucleotides read TGTGCCAGAGACGGTGAGCAGTTCTTC. It encodes CARDGEQFF.

The chain uses TRBV25-1 and TRBJ2-5, with 10 nucleotides matching TRBD2. This CDR3 is built from 15 residues. Germline V lookup: CDR1 MGHDK, CDR2 SYGVNS. The V gene end was trimmed by 4 bases and the J gene end by 2 bases; junction bases not matched to a gene: 4. The CDR3 nucleotides are TGTGCCAGCAGTGCCACTAGCGGGACTCAAGAGACCCAGTACTTC. Translating gives CASSATSGTQETQYF.

Notes on this clone: Other DNA sequences in this specimen translate into the identical CDR3. V usage is TRBV10-3 and J usage is TRBJ2-3, with D hard to call. Germline-derived CDR1 and CDR2 are ENHRY and SYGVKD. The V and J ends lost 6 bases and 2 bases respectively, with 3 bases between them. The length of the CDR3 is 11 residues. The CDR3 sequence is CAIRTTDTQYF. CDR3 bases: TGTGCCATCAGGACCACAGATACGCAGTATTTT.

V is TRBV29-1 and J is TRBJ1-1; a possible D gene is TRBD1 (6 bases). CDR1 SQVTM and CDR2 ANQGSEA come from the germline V gene. The CDR3 runs 19 residues. The CDR3, as DNA: TGCAGTGCTAATTACAGGGTCCGGGCAGGGTCCCTCATGAACACTGAAGCTTTCTTT. This gives the protein CSANYRVRAGSLMNTEAFF.

The chain is built from TRBV28 and TRBJ2-7; maybe TRBD2 (7 bases). Trimming left V 4 bases short and J 5 bases short, with 24 bases between. CDR3 length: 17 residues. Germline assignment: CDR1 MDHEN and CDR2 SYDVKM. CDR3 coding DNA: TGTGCCAGCAGTTGGGGGGGGCCCGGACAGAGAGGTAACGAGCAGTACTTC. It translates to CASSWGGPGQRGNEQYF.

V gene TRBV6-1 combines with J gene TRBJ1-4; no firm D call. V was clipped by 3 bases and J by 7 bases, with 12 bases between them. CDR3 size: 14 residues. The germline CDR1 and CDR2 sequences are MNHNS and SASEGT. CDR3 sequence: CASSDGGLGEKLFF. CDR3 nucleotide sequence: TGTGCCAGCAGTGATGGTGGGCTGGGTGAAAAACTGTTTTTT.

The chain recombines TRBV6-1 with TRBJ2-3; D is ambiguous. The CDR3 covers 13 residues. Germline CDR1 is MNHNS and CDR2 is SASEGT. V was clipped by 2 bases and J by 10 bases, with 13 bases between them. The DNA for the CDR3 is TGTGCCAGCAGTGAATATGGCCCGGGTGCGCAGTATTTT. This codes for CASSEYGPGAQYF.

The chain carries TRBV9 and TRBJ2-7, with D perhaps TRBD2 (6 bases). V gave up 0 bases and J gave up 6 bases, with 19 bases separating them. In germline, CDR1 is SGDLS, CDR2 YYNGEE. The CDR3 has 16 residues. The CDR3, as DNA: TGTGCCAGCAGCGTAGGTCTGGAGGGGAGCGGGCTCGAGCAGTACTTC. Its translation: CASSVGLEGSGLEQYF.

The rearrangement joins TRBV19 to TRBJ2-4, with unresolved D. There are 13 residues in the CDR3. The V gene lost 0 bases and the J gene lost 4 bases, with 4 bases spanning the gap. Germline values: CDR1 LNHDA, CDR2 SQIVND (reference sequence). The CDR3 protein is CASSIERKNIQYF. The CDR3 bases are TGTGCCAGTAGTATAGAACGAAAAAACATTCAGTACTTC. Full variable domain (missing parts from reference TRBV19 and TRBJ2-4): DGGITQSPKYLFRKEGQNVTLSCEQNLNHDAMYWYRQDPGQGLRLIYYSQIVNDFQKGDIAEGYSVSREKKESFPLTVTSAQKNPTAFYLCASSIERKNIQYFGAGTRLSVL.